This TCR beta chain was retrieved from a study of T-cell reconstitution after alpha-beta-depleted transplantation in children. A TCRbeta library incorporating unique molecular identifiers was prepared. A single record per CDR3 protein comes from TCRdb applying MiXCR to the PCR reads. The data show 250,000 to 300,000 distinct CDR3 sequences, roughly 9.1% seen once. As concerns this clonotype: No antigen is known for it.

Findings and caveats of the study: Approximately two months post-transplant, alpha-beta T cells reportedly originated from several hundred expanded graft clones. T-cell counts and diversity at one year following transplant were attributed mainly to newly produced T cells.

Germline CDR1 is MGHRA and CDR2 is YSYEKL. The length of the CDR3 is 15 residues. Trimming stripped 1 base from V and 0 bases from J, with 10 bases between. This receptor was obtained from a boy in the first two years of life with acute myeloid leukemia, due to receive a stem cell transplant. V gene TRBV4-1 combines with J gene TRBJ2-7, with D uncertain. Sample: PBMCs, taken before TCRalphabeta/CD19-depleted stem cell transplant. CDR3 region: CASSQGLTSSYEQYF. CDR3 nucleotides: TGCGCCAGCAGCCAAGGGTTGACATCCTCCTACGAGCAGTACTTC.